The 23 T cell receptor beta chains below come from one sample, sequenced in a study of T cell clusters in autoimmune cytopenias. TRB was amplified by touch-down multiplex PCR, primer pools A and B combined. For each CDR3 protein, TCRdb gives one entry from its re-call of the multiplex PCR reads, without DNA. This sample contains 4,000 or so distinct CDR3 sequences. TRB amplification used 200 to 250 ng of peripheral blood genomic DNA. Input material: peripheral blood. The receptor set was obtained from a human donor with an autoimmune cytopenia or autoimmune hepatitis (not recorded which).

The chain combines TRBV30 with TRBJ2-7; TCRdb picks TRBD1, but there is no DNA to check that call. CDR3 size: 14 residues. Germline CDR1 and CDR2: GTSNPN and SVGIG (reference sequence). The chain's CDR3 is CAWTRRQGSSEQYF.

V usage is TRBV21-1 and J usage is TRBJ1-6; TCRdb designates TRBD1, a call that cannot be tested without DNA. TRBV21-1 is an annotated pseudogene. CDR3 size: 14 residues. CDR3 sequence: CASSKGQVDSPLHF.

The chain has TRBV7-9 and TRBJ2-6; TCRdb's D call of TRBD1 is untestable without DNA. Looked up from germline, CDR1 is SEHNR and CDR2 is FQNEAQ (reference sequence). The CDR3 has 15 amino acids. The CDR3 sequence is CASSFPQPGANVLTF. Full variable domain (rest looked up from reference TRBV7-9 and TRBJ2-6): DTGVSQNPRHKITKRGQNVTFRCDPISEHNRLYWYRQTLGQGPEFLTYFQNEAQLEKSRLLSDRFSAERPKGSFSTLEIQRTEQGDSAMYLCASSFPQPGANVLTFGAGSRLTVL.

The V call is TRBV6-4, the J call TRBJ1-1; TCRdb's D call of TRBD1 is untestable without DNA. Per the germline V gene, CDR1 is MRHNA and CDR2 is SNTAGT. This CDR3 comprises 14 residues. CDR3: CASRGQGMNTEAFF.

V usage is TRBV6-8 and J usage is TRBJ1-4. The CDR3 is 13 amino acids. Germline CDR1 is MNHGY and CDR2 is SAAAGT. CDR3 amino acids: CASSSFVGEKLFF.

This chain joins TRBV19 and TRBJ2-2. Germline assignment: CDR1 LNHDA and CDR2 SQIVND (reference sequence). The CDR3 extends over 15 amino acids. The CDR3: CAKLRGFSNTGELFF. Filled out from reference TRBV19 and TRBJ2-2, the complete variable domain reads DGGITQSPKYLFRKEGQNVTLSCEQNLNHDAMYWYRQDPGQGLRLIYYSQIVNDFQKGDIAEGYSVSREKKESFPLTVTSAQKNPTAFYLCAKLRGFSNTGELFFGEGSRLTVL.

According to its frequency, this clonotype is medium-sized. CDR3 protein: CASRNSRGQVYEQYF. This rearrangement joins TRBV27 to TRBJ2-7. Looked up from germline, CDR1 is MNHEY and CDR2 is SMNVEV (reference sequence). The CDR3 covers 15 residues.

This clonotype counts as medium-sized by frequency. The V and J genes are TRBV12-3 or TRBV12-4 and TRBJ2-1; TCRdb's D call of TRBD2 is untestable without DNA. CDR3 length: 17 residues. The CDR3 is CASSLAQLAGGWNEQFF.

This chain uses TRBV6-5 with TRBJ1-1; TCRdb selects TRBD1, and the lack of DNA leaves this call unchecked. The CDR3 is 12 amino acids. Germline V gives CDR1 MNHEY, CDR2 SVGAGI. Here the CDR3 reads CASSARQGEAFF.

Measured by frequency, this clonotype is medium-sized. The chain is built from TRBV6-6 and TRBJ2-5. Germline CDR1 is MNHNY and CDR2 is SVGAGI (reference sequence). The CDR3 covers 14 residues. CDR3 region: CASSYGDYQETQYF.

CDR3 region: CASSTLLADTGELFF. The genes are TRBV18 and TRBJ2-2; TCRdb gives TRBD2 as the D gene, but with no DNA this cannot be confirmed. The CDR3 has 15 amino acids. Germline CDR1 and CDR2: KGHSH and LQKENI. The full variable domain, with the rest looked up from reference TRBV18 and TRBJ2-2, is NAGVMQNPRHLVRRRGQEARLRCSPMKGHSHVYWYRQLPEEGLKFMVYLQKENIIDESGMPKERFSAEFPKEGPSILRIQQVVRGDSAAYFCASSTLLADTGELFFGEGSRLTVL.

The chain couples TRBV5-4 to TRBJ2-3; the D gene TCRdb calls, TRBD2, cannot be checked with no DNA. Germline CDR1 reads SGHNT; CDR2 reads YYREEE (reference sequence). This CDR3 has 18 residues. The CDR3 protein is CASSSKPGTSGITDTQYF.

This clonotype ranks as medium-sized in terms of frequency. The V and J genes are TRBV27 and TRBJ2-5. The CDR3 length is 13 residues. CDR1 is MNHEY and CDR2 is SMNVEV in the germline V gene (reference sequence). Here the CDR3 reads CASRTENQETQYF.

Frequency places this clonotype as large. The rearrangement links TRBV6-5 to TRBJ2-5; TCRdb's assignment of TRBD2 cannot be checked, as there is no DNA. CDR3 length: 13 residues. Germline V gene sequence: CDR1 MNHEY, CDR2 SVGAGI. The chain's CDR3 is CASRDYSQETQYF.

This rearrangement joins TRBV7-9 to TRBJ1-2; TCRdb picks TRBD1, but there is no DNA to check that call. CDR1 is SEHNR and CDR2 is FQNEAQ in the germline V gene (reference sequence). The CDR3 contains 13 residues. CDR3 loop: CASSLGPGNGYTF. The full variable domain, rest sourced from reference TRBV7-9 and TRBJ1-2, is DTGVSQNPRHKITKRGQNVTFRCDPISEHNRLYWYRQTLGQGPEFLTYFQNEAQLEKSRLLSDRFSAERPKGSFSTLEIQRTEQGDSAMYLCASSLGPGNGYTFGSGTRLTVV.

The chain has TRBV30 and TRBJ2-4; the D gene TCRdb calls, TRBD1, cannot be checked with no DNA. The CDR3 extends over 13 amino acids. CDR1 is GTSNPN and CDR2 is SVGIG in the germline V gene (reference sequence). CDR3 region: CAWSPGQTVIQYF.

The chain joins TRBV5-1 to TRBJ2-5; TCRdb picks TRBD1, but there is no DNA to check that call. The CDR3 totals 14 residues. The V gene's germline CDR1 is SGHRS and CDR2 YFSETQ. The CDR3 sequence is CASSPNRARETQYF.

This clonotype is called medium-sized based on its frequency. This chain joins TRBV19 and TRBJ2-7. In germline, CDR1 is LNHDA, CDR2 SQIVND (reference sequence). This CDR3 contains 13 residues. This CDR3 reads CASSTLPTYEQYF.

The V gene is TRBV18, the J gene TRBJ2-2. Germline CDR1 and CDR2: KGHSH and LQKENI. The CDR3 runs 14 residues. The CDR3: CASSPEHVTGELFF. Full variable domain (missing parts from reference TRBV18 and TRBJ2-2): NAGVMQNPRHLVRRRGQEARLRCSPMKGHSHVYWYRQLPEEGLKFMVYLQKENIIDESGMPKERFSAEFPKEGPSILRIQQVVRGDSAAYFCASSPEHVTGELFFGEGSRLTVL.

This CDR3 is CAISGAGVANTGELFF. V gene TRBV10-3 combines with J gene TRBJ2-2; TCRdb's D call, TRBD2, is unchecked because there is no DNA. Looked up from germline, CDR1 is ENHRY and CDR2 is SYGVKD. This CDR3 is built from 16 residues.

This rearrangement joins TRBV15 to TRBJ2-3. CDR3 size: 19 residues. CDR1 and CDR2 (germline): LNHNV, YYDKDF (reference sequence). The CDR3 region is CATSRDDSFRPRLTDTQYF. The full variable domain, with the rest looked up from reference TRBV15 and TRBJ2-3, is DAMVIQNPRYQVTQFGKPVTLSCSQTLNHNVMYWYQQKSSQAPKLLFHYYDKDFNNEADTPDNFQSRRPNTSFCFLDIRSPGLGDTAMYLCATSRDDSFRPRLTDTQYFGPGTRLTVL.

The chain employs TRBV6-4 and TRBJ1-5; the D call of TRBD1 rests on TCRdb alone, since no DNA is present to check it. Germline V gives CDR1 MRHNA, CDR2 SNTAGT. CDR3 length equals 15 residues. This CDR3 reads CASSKGTGGNQPQHF.

This chain connects TRBV4-3 to TRBJ1-6; TCRdb lists TRBD1, though no DNA is available to test this call. Germline loops: CDR1 LGHNA, CDR2 YSLEER. The CDR3 spans 16 residues. CDR3: CASSQELRGRSSPLHF.